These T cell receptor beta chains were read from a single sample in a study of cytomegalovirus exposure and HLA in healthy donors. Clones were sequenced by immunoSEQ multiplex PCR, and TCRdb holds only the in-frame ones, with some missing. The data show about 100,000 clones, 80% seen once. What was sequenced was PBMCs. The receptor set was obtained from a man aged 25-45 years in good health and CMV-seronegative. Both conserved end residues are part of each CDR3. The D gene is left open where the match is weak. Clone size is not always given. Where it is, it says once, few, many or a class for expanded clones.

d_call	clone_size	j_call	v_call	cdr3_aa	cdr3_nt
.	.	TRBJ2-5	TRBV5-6	CASSFSANPFQETQYF	TGTGCCAGCAGCTTTTCAGCGAACCCCTTCCAAGAGACCCAGTACTTC
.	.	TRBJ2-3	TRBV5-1	CASSLLTSTDTQYF	TGCGCCAGCAGCCTACTAACTAGCACAGATACGCAGTATTTT
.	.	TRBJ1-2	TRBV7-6	CASSQLGWGTTSSYGYTF	TGTGCCAGCAGCCAACTCGGTTGGGGGACAACCAGTTCCTATGGCTACACCTTC
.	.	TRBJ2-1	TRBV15	CATSSPPQGNEQFF	TGTGCCACCAGCAGTCCCCCGCAGGGTAATGAGCAGTTCTTC
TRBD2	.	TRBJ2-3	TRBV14	CASSHGLAVTGDTQYF	TGTGCCAGCAGCCATGGACTAGCGGTAACTGGGGATACGCAGTATTTT
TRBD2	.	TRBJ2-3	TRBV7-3	CASSLGFGGADTQYF	TGTGCCAGCAGCTTAGGGTTTGGGGGGGCAGATACGCAGTATTTT
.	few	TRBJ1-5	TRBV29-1	CSVTQENNQPQHF	TGCAGCGTCACACAGGAGAATAATCAGCCCCAGCATTTT
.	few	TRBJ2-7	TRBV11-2	CASSLVADTSYEQYF	TGTGCCAGCAGCTTAGTCGCGGACACTTCCTACGAGCAGTACTTC
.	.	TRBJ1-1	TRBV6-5	CASSYSGRNTEAFF	TGTGCCAGCAGTTACTCGGGCAGGAACACTGAAGCTTTCTTT
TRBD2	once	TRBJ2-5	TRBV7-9	CASSSVGLAVQETQYF	TGTGCCAGCAGCTCAGTTGGCCTAGCGGTCCAAGAGACCCAGTACTTC
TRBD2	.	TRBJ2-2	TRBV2	CASRVLLAGGDTGELFF	TGTGCCAGCAGAGTCCTTTTAGCGGGCGGGGACACCGGGGAGCTGTTTTTT
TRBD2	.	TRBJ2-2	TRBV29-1	CSVGASGSVVTGELFF	TGCAGCGTTGGGGCTAGCGGGAGTGTTGTCACCGGGGAGCTGTTTTTT
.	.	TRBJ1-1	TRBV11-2	CASSLGSLNTEAFF	TGTGCCAGCAGCTTAGGCAGTTTGAACACTGAAGCTTTCTTT
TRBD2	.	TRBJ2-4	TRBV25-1	CASSGRGGLAKNIQYF	TGTGCCAGCAGTGGCCGCGGGGGGTTAGCCAAAAACATTCAGTACTTC
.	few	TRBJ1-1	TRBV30	CAWSVLAEAFF	TGTGCCTGGAGTGTACTGGCTGAAGCTTTCTTT
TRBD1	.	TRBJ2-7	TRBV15	CATSRVQGAYEQYF	TGTGCCACCAGCAGAGTGCAGGGGGCCTACGAGCAGTACTTC
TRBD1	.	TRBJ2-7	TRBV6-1	CASVRQGLQYF	TGTGCCAGCGTTAGACAGGGGTTGCAGTACTTC
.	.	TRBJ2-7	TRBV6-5	CASSYNGAGSYEQYF	TGTGCCAGCAGTTATAATGGAGCAGGGTCCTACGAGCAGTACTTC
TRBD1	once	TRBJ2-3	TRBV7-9	CATGTGSSDTQYF	TGTGCCACGGGGACAGGGTCATCAGATACGCAGTATTTT
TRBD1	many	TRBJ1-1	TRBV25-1	CASTDGTGVTEAFF	TGTGCCAGCACCGACGGGACAGGGGTGACTGAAGCTTTCTTT
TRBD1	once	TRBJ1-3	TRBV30	CAWSPLGQILSGNTIYF	TGTGCCTGGAGTCCTCTGGGACAGATCCTCTCTGGAAACACCATATATTTT
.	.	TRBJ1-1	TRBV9	CASSVVPLAESNMNTEAFF	TGTGCCAGCAGCGTAGTTCCCCTAGCGGAAAGCAACATGAACACTGAAGCTTTCTTT
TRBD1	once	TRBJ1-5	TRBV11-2	CASSLDRGSNQPQHF	TGTGCCAGCAGCTTAGACAGGGGGAGCAATCAGCCCCAGCATTTT
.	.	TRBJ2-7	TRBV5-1	CASSPGGAPAAYEQYF	TGCGCCAGCAGCCCTGGCGGGGCCCCCGCAGCCTACGAGCAGTACTTC
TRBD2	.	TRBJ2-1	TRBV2	CATQLAGMFF	TGTGCCACCCAACTAGCGGGAATGTTCTTC
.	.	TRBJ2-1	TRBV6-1	CASNPLTGSYNEQFF	TGTGCCAGCAATCCCCTGACAGGCTCCTACAATGAGCAGTTCTTC
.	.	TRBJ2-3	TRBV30	CAWSVLPLSTDTQYF	TGTGCCTGGAGTGTACTGCCTCTGAGCACAGATACGCAGTATTTT
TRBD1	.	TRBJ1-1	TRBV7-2	CASSLEDRVAFF	TGTGCCAGCAGCTTAGAGGACAGGGTTGCTTTCTTT
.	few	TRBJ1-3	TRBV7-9	CASSPSGAGNTIYF	TGTGCCTCCTCACCCTCGGGAGCTGGAAACACCATATATTTT
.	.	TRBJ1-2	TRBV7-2	CASSTGRGAGYGYTF	TGTGCCAGCAGCACCGGGCGGGGGGCTGGCTATGGCTACACCTTC
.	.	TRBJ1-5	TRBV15	CATSRGHQGASNQPQHF	TGTGCCACCAGCAGAGGACATCAAGGGGCGAGCAATCAGCCCCAGCATTTT
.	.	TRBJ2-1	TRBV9	CASSDNEQFF	TGTGCCAGCTCCGACAATGAGCAGTTCTTC
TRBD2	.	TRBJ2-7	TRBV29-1	CSARRGLAGEQYF	TGCAGCGCTCGAAGGGGACTAGCGGGGGAGCAGTACTTC
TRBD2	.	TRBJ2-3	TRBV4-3	CASSQTGLADTDTQYF	TGCGCCAGCAGCCAGACCGGACTAGCGGACACAGATACGCAGTATTTT
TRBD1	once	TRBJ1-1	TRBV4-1	CASSPTAGQQNTEAFF	TGCGCCAGCAGCCCAACTGCGGGACAGCAGAACACTGAAGCTTTCTTT
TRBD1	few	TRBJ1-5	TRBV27	CASRPGTGGNQPQHF	TGTGCCAGCAGGCCCGGGACAGGGGGCAATCAGCCCCAGCATTTT
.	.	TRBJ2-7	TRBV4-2	CASSQDPGDEQYF	TGTGCCAGCAGCCAAGACCCGGGGGACGAGCAGTACTTC
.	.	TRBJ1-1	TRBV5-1	CASSLRTGAARATEAFF	TGCGCCAGCAGCTTGAGGACGGGAGCGGCAAGGGCCACTGAAGCTTTCTTT
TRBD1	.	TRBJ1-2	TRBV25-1	CASTEDRGRGYTF	TGTGCCAGCACCGAAGACAGGGGGCGAGGCTACACCTTC
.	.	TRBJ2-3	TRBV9	CASSVAGVLPGTQYF	TGTGCCAGCAGCGTAGCGGGGGTCTTACCCGGTACGCAGTATTTT
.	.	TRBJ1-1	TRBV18	CASSPTEDTEAFF	TGTGCCAGCTCACCAACCGAGGACACTGAAGCTTTCTTT
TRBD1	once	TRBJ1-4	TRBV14	CASSPVGGTAIHEKLFF	TGTGCCAGCAGCCCAGTCGGCGGGACAGCTATCCATGAAAAACTGTTTTTT
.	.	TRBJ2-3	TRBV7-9	CASSFDSVGRDTQYF	TGTGCCAGCAGCTTTGACAGTGTGGGGCGAGATACGCAGTATTTT
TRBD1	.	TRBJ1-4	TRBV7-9	CASSPGTGREKLFF	TGTGCCAGCAGCCCCGGGACAGGGAGGGAAAAACTGTTTTTT
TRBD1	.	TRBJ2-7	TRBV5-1	CASSRTGGNEQYF	TGCGCCAGCAGCCGGACAGGGGGGAACGAGCAGTACTTC
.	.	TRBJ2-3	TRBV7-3	CASSAGNPTDTQYF	TGTGCCAGCAGCGCGGGGAATCCCACAGATACGCAGTATTTT
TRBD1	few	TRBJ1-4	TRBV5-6	CASSLGGQRAEKLFF	TGTGCCAGCAGCTTGGGGGGACAGCGTGCCGAAAAACTGTTTTTT